The clone carrying this T cell receptor beta chain occurred a few times. This sample is part of a study of beta chain features in type 1 diabetes. The study reverse transcribed the entire isolated RNA, so it sequenced expressed TCRB transcripts. Generated by immunoSEQ multiplex PCR, the TCRdb table keeps only in-frame clones and is missing some. The data contain roughly 400,000 clones, 11% to 15% of them singletons. This CDR3 contains 14 residues. The V gene lost 3 bases and the J gene lost 14 bases, with 19 bases spanning the gap. CDR1 and CDR2 from the germline V gene are SNHLY and FYNNEI. Source material: naive CD4+ T cells from blood. V usage is TRBV2 and J usage is TRBJ1-4; D uncertain. The sequence derives from a man aged 25 to 40 in good health. The CDR3 DNA sequence: TGTGCCAGCAGTGAGACCCGCCGCTGGGAAACCCTGTTTTTT. Translated: CASSETRRWETLFF. Together with reference TRBV2 and TRBJ1-4, the CDR3 gives the full variable domain: EPEVTQTPSHQVTQMGQEVILRCVPISNHLYFYWYRQILGQKVEFLVSFYNNEISEKSEIFDDQFSVERPDGSNFTLKIRSTKLEDSAMYFCASSETRRWETLFFGSGTQLSVL.